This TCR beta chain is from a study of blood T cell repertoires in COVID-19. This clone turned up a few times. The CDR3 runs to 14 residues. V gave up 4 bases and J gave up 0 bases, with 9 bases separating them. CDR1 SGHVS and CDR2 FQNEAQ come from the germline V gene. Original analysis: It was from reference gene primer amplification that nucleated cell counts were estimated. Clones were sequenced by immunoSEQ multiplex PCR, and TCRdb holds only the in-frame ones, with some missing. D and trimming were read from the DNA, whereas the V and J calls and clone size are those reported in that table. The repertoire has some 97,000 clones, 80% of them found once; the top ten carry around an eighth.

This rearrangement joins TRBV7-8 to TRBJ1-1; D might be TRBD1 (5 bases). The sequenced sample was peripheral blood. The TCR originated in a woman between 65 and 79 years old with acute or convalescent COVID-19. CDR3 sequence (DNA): TGTGCCAGCAGCTCCAGGGTTATGAACACTGAAGCTTTCTTT. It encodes CASSSRVMNTEAFF.